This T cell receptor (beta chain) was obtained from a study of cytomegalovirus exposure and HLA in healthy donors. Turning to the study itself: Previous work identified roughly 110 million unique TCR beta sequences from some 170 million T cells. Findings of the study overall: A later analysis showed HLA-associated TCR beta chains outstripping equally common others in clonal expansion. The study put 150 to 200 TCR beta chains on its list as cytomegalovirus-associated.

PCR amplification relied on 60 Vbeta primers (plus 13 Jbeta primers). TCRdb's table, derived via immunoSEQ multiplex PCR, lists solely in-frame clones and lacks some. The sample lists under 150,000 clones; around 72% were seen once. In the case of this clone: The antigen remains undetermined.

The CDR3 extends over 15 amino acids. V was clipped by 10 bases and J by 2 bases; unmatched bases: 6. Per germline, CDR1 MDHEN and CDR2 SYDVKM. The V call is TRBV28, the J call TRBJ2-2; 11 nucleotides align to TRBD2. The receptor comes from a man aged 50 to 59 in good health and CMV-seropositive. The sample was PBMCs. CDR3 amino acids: CATIAGGPNTGELFF. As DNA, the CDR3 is TGTGCCACCATAGCGGGAGGGCCTAACACCGGGGAGCTGTTTTTT.